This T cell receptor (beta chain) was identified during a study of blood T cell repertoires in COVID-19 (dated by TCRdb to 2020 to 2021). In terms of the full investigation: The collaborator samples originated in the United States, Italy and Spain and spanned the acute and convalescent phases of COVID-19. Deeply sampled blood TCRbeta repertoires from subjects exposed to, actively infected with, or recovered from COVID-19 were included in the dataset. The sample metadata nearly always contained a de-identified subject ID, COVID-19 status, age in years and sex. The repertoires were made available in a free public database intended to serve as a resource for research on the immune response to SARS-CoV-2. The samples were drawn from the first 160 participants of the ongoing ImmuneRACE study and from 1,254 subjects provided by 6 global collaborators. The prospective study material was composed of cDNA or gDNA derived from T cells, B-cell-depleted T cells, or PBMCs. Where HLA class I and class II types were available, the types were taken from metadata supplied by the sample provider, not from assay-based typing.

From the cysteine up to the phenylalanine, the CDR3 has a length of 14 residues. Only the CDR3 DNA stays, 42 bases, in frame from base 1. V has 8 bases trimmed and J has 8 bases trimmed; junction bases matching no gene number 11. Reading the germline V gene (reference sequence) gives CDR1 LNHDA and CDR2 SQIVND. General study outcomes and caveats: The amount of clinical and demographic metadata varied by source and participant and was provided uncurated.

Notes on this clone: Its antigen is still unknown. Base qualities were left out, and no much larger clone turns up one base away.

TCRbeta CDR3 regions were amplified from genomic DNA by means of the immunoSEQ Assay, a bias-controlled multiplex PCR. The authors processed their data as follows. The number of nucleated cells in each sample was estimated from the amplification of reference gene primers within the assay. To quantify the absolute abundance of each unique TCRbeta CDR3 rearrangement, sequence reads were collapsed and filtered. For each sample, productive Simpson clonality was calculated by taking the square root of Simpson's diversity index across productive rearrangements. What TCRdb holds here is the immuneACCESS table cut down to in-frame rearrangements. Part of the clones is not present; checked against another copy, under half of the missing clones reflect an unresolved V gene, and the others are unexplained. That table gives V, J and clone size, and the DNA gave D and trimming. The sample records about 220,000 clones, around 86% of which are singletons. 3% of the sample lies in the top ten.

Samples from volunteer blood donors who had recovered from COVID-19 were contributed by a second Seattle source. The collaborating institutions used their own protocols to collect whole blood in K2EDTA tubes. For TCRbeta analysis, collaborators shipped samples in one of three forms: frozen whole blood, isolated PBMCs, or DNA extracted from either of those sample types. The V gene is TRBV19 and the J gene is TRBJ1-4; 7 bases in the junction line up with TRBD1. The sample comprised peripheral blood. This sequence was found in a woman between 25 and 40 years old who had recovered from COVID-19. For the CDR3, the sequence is CASLLTGPGEKLFF. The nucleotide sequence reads TGTGCCAGTTTGCTGACAGGGCCTGGGGAAAAACTGTTTTTT.